This T cell receptor beta chain was sequenced for a study of identical twins. Study-level results: Out-of-frame alpha sequences common to twins exhibited an excess of low generation probability. Zero-insertion findings could be partly confounded by invariant cells (MAIT and iNKT cells).

Germline assignment: CDR1 DFQATT and CDR2 SNEGSKA (reference sequence). The CDR3 is 14 residues long. The germline V and J ends were trimmed by 2 bases and 5 bases, with 10 bases remaining between them. Healthy Caucasian donors formed the entire cohort. This clonotype was detected a few times. Antigen: not known. cDNA molecules carried unique molecular identifiers, and template switching added a universal primer site. Each CDR3 protein is one row after TCRdb ran MiXCR on the 5' RACE reads. The profile shows 1.5 million to 2 million distinct CDR3 sequences, 32% of them singletons. The V and J genes are TRBV20-1 and TRBJ1-6; D remains unclear. Sequencing input: cord blood. The TCR sequence derives from a newborn girl in good health. The CDR3 spells CSARLTLDNSPLHF. CDR3 DNA sequence: TGCAGTGCTAGATTAACCCTTGATAATTCACCCCTCCACTTT.